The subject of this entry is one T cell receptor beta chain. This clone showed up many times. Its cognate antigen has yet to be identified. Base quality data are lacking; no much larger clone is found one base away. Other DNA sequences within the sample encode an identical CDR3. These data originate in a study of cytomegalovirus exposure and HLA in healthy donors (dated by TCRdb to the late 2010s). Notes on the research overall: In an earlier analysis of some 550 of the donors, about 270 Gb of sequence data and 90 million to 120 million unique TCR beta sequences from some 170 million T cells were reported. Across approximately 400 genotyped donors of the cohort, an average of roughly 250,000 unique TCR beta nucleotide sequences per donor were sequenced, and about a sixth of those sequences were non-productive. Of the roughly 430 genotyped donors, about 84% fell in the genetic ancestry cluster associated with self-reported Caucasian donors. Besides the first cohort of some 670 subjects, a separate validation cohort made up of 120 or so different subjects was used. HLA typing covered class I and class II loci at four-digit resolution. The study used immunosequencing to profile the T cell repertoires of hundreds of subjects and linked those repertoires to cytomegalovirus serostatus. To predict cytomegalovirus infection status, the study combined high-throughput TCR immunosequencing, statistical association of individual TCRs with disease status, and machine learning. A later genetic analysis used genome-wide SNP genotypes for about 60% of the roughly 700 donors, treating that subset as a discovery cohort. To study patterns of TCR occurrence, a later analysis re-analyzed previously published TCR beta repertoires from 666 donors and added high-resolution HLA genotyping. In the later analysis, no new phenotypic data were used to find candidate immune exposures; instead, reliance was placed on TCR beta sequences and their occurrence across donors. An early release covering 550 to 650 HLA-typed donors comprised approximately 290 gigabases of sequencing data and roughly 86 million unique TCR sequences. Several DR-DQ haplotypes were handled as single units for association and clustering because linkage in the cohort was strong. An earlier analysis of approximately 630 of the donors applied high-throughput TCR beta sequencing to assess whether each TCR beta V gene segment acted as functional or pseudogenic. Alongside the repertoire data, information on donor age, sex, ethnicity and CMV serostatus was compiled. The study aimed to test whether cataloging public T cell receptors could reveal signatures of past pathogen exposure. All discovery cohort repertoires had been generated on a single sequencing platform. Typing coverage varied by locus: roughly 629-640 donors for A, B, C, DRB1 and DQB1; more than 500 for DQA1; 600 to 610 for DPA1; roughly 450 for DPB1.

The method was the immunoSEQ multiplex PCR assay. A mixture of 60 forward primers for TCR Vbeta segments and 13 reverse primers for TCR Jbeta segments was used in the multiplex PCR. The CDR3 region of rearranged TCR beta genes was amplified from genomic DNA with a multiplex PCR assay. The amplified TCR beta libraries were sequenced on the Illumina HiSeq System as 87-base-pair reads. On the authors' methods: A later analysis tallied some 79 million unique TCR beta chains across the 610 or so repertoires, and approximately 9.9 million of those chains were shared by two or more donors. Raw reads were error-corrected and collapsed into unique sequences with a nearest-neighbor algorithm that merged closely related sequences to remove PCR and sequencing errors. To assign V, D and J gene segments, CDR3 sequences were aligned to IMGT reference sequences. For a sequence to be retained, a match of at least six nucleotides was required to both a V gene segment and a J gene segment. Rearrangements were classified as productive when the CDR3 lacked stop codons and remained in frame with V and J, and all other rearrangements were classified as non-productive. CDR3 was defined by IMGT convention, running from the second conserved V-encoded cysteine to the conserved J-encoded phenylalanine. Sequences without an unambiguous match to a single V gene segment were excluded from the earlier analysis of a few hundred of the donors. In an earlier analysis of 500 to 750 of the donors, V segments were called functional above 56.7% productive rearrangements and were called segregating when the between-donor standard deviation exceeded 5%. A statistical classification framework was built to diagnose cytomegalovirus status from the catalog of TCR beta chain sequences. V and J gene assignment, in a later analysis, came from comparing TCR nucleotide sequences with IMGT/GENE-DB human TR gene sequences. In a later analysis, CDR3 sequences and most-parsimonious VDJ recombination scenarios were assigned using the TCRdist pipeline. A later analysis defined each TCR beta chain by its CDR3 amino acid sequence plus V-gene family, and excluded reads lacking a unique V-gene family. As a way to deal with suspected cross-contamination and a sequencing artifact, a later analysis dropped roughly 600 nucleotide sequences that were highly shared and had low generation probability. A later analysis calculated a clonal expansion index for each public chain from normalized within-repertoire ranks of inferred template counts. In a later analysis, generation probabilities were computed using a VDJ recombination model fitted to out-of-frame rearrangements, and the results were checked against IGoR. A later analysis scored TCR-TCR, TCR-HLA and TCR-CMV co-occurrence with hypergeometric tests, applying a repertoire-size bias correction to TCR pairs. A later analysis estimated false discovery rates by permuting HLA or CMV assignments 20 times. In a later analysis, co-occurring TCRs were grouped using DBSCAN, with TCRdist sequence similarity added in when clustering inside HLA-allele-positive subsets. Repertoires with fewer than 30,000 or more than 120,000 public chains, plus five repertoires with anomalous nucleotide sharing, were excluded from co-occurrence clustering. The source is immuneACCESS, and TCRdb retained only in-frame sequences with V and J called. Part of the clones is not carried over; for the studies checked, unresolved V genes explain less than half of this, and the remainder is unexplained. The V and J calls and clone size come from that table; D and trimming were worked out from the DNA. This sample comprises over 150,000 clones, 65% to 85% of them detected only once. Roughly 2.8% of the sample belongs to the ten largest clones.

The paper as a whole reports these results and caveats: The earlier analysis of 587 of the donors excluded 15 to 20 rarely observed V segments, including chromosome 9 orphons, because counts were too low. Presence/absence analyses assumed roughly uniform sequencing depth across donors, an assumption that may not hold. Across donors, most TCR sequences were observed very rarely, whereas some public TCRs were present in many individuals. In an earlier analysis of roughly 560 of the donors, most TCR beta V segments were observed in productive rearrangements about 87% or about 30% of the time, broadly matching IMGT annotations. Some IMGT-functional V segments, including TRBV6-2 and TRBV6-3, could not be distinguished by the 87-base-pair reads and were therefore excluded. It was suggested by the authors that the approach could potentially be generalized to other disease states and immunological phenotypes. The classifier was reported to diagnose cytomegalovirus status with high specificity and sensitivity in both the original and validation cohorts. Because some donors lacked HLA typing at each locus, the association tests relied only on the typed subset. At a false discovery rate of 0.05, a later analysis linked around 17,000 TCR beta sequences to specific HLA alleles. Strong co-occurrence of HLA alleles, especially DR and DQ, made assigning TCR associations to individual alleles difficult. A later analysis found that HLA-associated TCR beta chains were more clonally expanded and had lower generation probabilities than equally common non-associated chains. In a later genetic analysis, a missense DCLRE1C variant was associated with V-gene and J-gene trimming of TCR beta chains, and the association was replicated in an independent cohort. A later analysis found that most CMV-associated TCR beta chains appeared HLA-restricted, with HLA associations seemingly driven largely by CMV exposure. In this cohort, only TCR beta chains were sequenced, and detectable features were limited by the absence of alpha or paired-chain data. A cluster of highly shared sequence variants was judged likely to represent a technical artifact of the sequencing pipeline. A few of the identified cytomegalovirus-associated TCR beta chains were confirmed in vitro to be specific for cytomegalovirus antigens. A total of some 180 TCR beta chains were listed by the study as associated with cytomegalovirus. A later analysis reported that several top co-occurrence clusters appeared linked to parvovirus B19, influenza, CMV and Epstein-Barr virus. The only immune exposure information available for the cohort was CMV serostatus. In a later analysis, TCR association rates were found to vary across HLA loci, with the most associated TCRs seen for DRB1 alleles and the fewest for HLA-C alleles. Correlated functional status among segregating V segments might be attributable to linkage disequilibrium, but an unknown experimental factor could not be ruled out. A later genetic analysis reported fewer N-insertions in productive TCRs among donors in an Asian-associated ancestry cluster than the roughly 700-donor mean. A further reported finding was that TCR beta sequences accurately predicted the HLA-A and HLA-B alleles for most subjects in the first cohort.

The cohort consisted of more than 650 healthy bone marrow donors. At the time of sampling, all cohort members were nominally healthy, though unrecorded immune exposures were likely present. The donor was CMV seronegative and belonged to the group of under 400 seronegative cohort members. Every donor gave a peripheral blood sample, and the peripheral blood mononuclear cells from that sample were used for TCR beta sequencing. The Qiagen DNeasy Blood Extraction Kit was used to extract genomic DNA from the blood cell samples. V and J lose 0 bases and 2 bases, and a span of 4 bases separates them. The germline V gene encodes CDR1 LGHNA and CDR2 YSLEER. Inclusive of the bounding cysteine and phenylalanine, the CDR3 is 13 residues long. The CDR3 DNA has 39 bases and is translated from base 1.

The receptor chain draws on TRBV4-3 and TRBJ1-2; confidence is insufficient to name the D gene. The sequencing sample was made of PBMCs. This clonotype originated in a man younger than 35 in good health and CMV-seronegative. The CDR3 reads CASSQDRNYGYTF. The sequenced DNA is TGCGCCAGCAGCCAAGATCGGAACTATGGCTACACCTTC.